Below are 12 T cell receptor beta chains sequenced from a single sample in a study of shared clonotypes between healthy human individuals. The table came from immunoSEQ multiplex PCR; TCRdb's copy has only in-frame clones and leaves some out. Altogether fewer than 2.5 million clones are present, roughly 93% being singletons, with the ten largest covering about 0.38%. Input material: naive CD4+ T cells from PBMCs. Subset defined: CD45RA+ positively selected. These receptors were collected from a man younger than 35 in good health. Some clones in this sample may be carry-over from other donors' samples.

The V gene is TRBV6-5, the J gene TRBJ1-2, with D possibly matching TRBD1 (5 bases). This CDR3 comprises 14 residues. Germline lookup yields CDR1 MNHEY and CDR2 SVGAGI. Trimming stripped 4 bases from V and 4 bases from J, with 13 bases between. The CDR3 coding sequence is TGTGCCAGCAGTTTGTCCAGGGAGGGCTATGGCTACACCTTC. Amino acids: CASSLSREGYGYTF.

Here the CDR3 DNA reads TGTGCCAGCTCCCGGGGACAGAGCTCCTACGAGCAGTACTTC. Its protein is CASSRGQSSYEQYF. The V gene is TRBV18, the J gene TRBJ2-7; 7 positions agree with TRBD1. The V and J ends lost 6 bases and 0 bases, in that order; junction bases with no gene match: 5. The CDR3 is made up of 14 amino acids. CDR1 is KGHSH, CDR2 LQKENI, per germline.

The rearrangement uses TRBV10-3 and TRBJ2-3, with 14 bases that match TRBD2. The V and J ends lost 6 bases and 2 bases, in that order; junction bases with no gene match: 10. The CDR3 has 18 residues. Germline V CDR1 and CDR2: ENHRY, SYGVKD. The CDR3 DNA is TGTGCCATCAGAAGGACTAGCGGGAGGAGGGGGGCCACAGATACGCAGTATTTT. Its translation: CAIRRTSGRRGATDTQYF.

The J gene is TRBJ2-1, the V gene TRBV28, with D possibly matching TRBD2 (5 bases). CDR3 length: 12 residues. Germline-derived CDR1 and CDR2 are MDHEN and SYDVKM. V lost 8 bases and J lost 2, with 7 bases in between. The CDR3 loop reads CASLGTYNEQFF. The CDR3 nucleotides read TGTGCCAGCCTCGGGACCTACAATGAGCAGTTCTTC.

This clone came up once. The gene calls are TRBV15 and TRBJ1-2; D might be TRBD1 (6 bases). Germline CDR1 LNHNV, CDR2 YYDKDF (reference sequence). The CDR3 has 14 amino acids. V was cut by 1 base and J by 4 bases, with 10 bases left in between. The CDR3 loop is CATSRGQGSYGYTF. CDR3 DNA sequence: TGTGCCACCAGCAGAGGCCAGGGGAGCTATGGCTACACCTTC.

The rearrangement joins TRBV6-1 to TRBJ1-3; a weak D match, TRBD1 (5 bases). Deletions cut 3 bases from V and 2 bases from J, with 14 bases between. Germline CDR1 reads MNHNS; CDR2 reads SASEGT. CDR3 length equals 16 residues. Here the CDR3 DNA reads TGTGCCAGCAGTGATCGGTTTTCAGGGACTGGAAACACCATATATTTT. Translated, it gives CASSDRFSGTGNTIYF.

The CDR3 DNA follows: TGCAGCGTTGAAGGGGACTTGAACACTGAAGCTTTCTTT. Its protein product is CSVEGDLNTEAFF. The chain links TRBV29-1 to TRBJ1-1; D perhaps matches TRBD1 (5 bases). This CDR3 is built from 13 residues. Germline V gene data show CDR1 as SQVTM and CDR2 as ANQGSEA. Trimming shortened V by 1 base and J by 0 bases, and 6 bases separated the two germline ends. Full variable domain (missing parts from reference TRBV29-1 and TRBJ1-1): SAVISQKPSRDICQRGTSLTIQCQVDSQVTMMFWYRQQPGQSLTLIATANQGSEATYESGFVIDKFPISRPNLTFSTLTVSNMSPEDSSIYLCSVEGDLNTEAFFGQGTRLTVV.

The chain has TRBV28 and TRBJ2-7; no firm D call. Germline-derived CDR1 and CDR2 are MDHEN and SYDVKM. The CDR3 spans 12 residues. Trimming took 3 bases from V and 6 from J, leaving 9 bases between them. The CDR3 sequence is CASSLGPLEQYF. The CDR3 DNA reads as TGTGCCAGCAGTTTGGGCCCCCTCGAGCAGTACTTC.

As DNA, the CDR3 is TGCAGCGTGGACGCGGATGGGCAGTACTTC. Its translation: CSVDADGQYF. The chain combines TRBV29-1 with TRBJ2-7, with D hard to call. V shed 6 bases and J shed 9 bases, with 12 bases lying between them. Germline V gene data show CDR1 as SQVTM and CDR2 as ANQGSEA. The CDR3 is 10 amino acids.

The rearrangement links TRBV10-3 to TRBJ2-5; no clear D. The germline CDR1 and CDR2 sequences are ENHRY and SYGVKD. The CDR3 runs 12 residues. V lost 1 base to trimming and J lost 5 bases, with 5 bases between them. The CDR3 DNA sequence: TGTGCCATCAGTGAGTTAAGGGAGACCCAGTACTTC. It codes for CAISELRETQYF.

V usage is TRBV5-4 and J usage is TRBJ2-2; TRBD2 matches at 13 bases. J was trimmed by 2 bases and V by 4 bases; bases with no gene match: 5. The CDR3 is 17 amino acids. Germline CDR1 reads SGHNT; CDR2 reads YYREEE (reference sequence). CDR3 amino acids: CASSAGLAGPNTGELFF. CDR3 nucleotide sequence: TGTGCCAGCAGCGCGGGACTAGCGGGACCTAACACCGGGGAGCTGTTTTTT.

The V gene is TRBV6-1, the J gene TRBJ2-1; 7 bases map to TRBD1. This CDR3 region has 15 residues. Unmatched junction bases numbered 9, after V lost 6 bases and J lost 4 bases. Germline CDR1 and CDR2: MNHNS and SASEGT. In nucleotides, the CDR3 is TGTGCCAGCAGCGTTGACAGGGCTGGGTACAATGAGCAGTTCTTC. Translated, it gives CASSVDRAGYNEQFF.